The rows below give T cell receptor beta chains drawn from one sample of a study of human T cells and chemical hapten exposure. Each CDR3 protein is one row after TCRdb ran MiXCR on the RACE reads. The table lists 35,000 or so distinct CDR3 sequences, 10% of them singletons. The specimen was whole blood, collected in connection with sensitization to the hapten diphenylcyclopropenone (DPC). Receptor source: a middle-aged man with alopecia areata. Some clones in this sample may be carry-over from other donors' samples. The CDR3 runs from the conserved cysteine through the conserved F or W. The D gene is left open where the match is weak. Size tells how often a clone was seen (once, few, many) or the class of an expanded clone, and some rows leave it out.

J: TRBJ1-3
V: TRBV12-3/TRBV12-4
size: few
D: NA
DNA: TGTGCCAGCAGTTTCGGGGAAGGCTCTGGAAACACCATATATTTT
CDR3: CASSFGEGSGNTIYF

J: TRBJ2-2
V: TRBV12-3/TRBV12-4
size: few
D: TRBD2
DNA: TGTGCCAGCAGTCCCCTAGCGGGAGAATACACCGGGGAGCTGTTTTTT
CDR3: CASSPLAGEYTGELFF

J: TRBJ1-1
V: TRBV10-3
size: large
D: NA
DNA: TGTGCCATCAGTGAGTCCTTTAACACTGAAGCTTTCTTT
CDR3: CAISESFNTEAFF

J: TRBJ2-5
V: TRBV28
size: NA
D: TRBD2
DNA: TGTGCCAGCAGTATGACGCTAGCGGGCCAAGAGACCCAGTACTTC
CDR3: CASSMTLAGQETQYF

J: TRBJ2-7
V: TRBV6-2/TRBV6-3
size: many
D: NA
DNA: TGTGCCAGCAGTTCCGGGACTCTCGGCGAGCAGTACTTC
CDR3: CASSSGTLGEQYF

J: TRBJ2-7
V: TRBV28
size: many
D: NA
DNA: TGTGCCAGCAGTTTACCGGGCATCCTGGGGGAGCAGTACTTC
CDR3: CASSLPGILGEQYF

J: TRBJ1-2
V: TRBV4-1
size: many
D: TRBD1
DNA: TGCGCCAGCAGCCTCAACCCTTCGGGGACAGAGGCGTTGGGCTACACCTTC
CDR3: CASSLNPSGTEALGYTF

J: TRBJ2-1
V: TRBV10-3
size: NA
D: TRBD2
DNA: TGTGCCTTCGGGACTAGCGGGAGTATCCTCAATGAGCAGTTCTTC
CDR3: CAFGTSGSILNEQFF

J: TRBJ2-1
V: TRBV20-1
size: NA
D: TRBD2
DNA: TGCAGTGCTAGTCCAGCGGGAACCTACAATGAGCAGTTCTTC
CDR3: CSASPAGTYNEQFF

J: TRBJ2-5
V: TRBV20-1
size: few
D: NA
DNA: TGCAGTGCCCCCGGAGTGGAGACCCAGTACTTC
CDR3: CSAPGVETQYF

J: TRBJ1-5
V: TRBV20-1
size: NA
D: NA
DNA: TGCAGTGCTAGAGAGGGACACATTAATCAGCCCCAGCATTTT
CDR3: CSAREGHINQPQHF

J: TRBJ2-1
V: TRBV21-1
size: few
D: NA
DNA: TGTGCCATTTCAGACGGGACACCGAGCTCCTACAATGAGCAGTTCTTC
CDR3: CAISDGTPSSYNEQFF

J: TRBJ2-1
V: TRBV20-1
size: NA
D: NA
DNA: TGCAGTGCTGGGGGTCTACGAAATGAGCAGTTCTTC
CDR3: CSAGGLRNEQFF

J: TRBJ1-2
V: TRBV20-1
size: few
D: NA
DNA: TGCAGTGGAAAAGGCCTTTCTCTCGGTGGCTACACCTTC
CDR3: CSGKGLSLGGYTF

J: TRBJ2-1
V: TRBV19
size: few
D: TRBD1
DNA: TGTGCCAGTTCGGGACAGGGGGCTGTCAATGAGCAGTTCTTC
CDR3: CASSGQGAVNEQFF

J: TRBJ2-1
V: TRBV7-6
size: NA
D: NA
DNA: TGTGCCAGCAGGGGAATGAATGTGCAGTTCTTC
CDR3: CASRGMNVQFF

J: TRBJ2-7
V: TRBV7-8
size: NA
D: NA
DNA: TGTGCCAGCAGCCGCCAGGGAGGCGAGCAGTACTTC
CDR3: CASSRQGGEQYF

J: TRBJ2-2
V: TRBV6-5
size: few
D: NA
DNA: TGTGCCAGCACCATGGGGTTGGACGGGGAGCTGTTTTTT
CDR3: CASTMGLDGELFF

J: TRBJ2-5
V: TRBV9
size: NA
D: TRBD2
DNA: TGTGCCAGCACGCCCGGGGCTAGCGGGAGGAGGCGACAAGAGACCCAGTACTTC
CDR3: CASTPGASGRRRQETQYF

J: TRBJ2-1
V: TRBV20-1
size: many
D: TRBD2
DNA: TGCAGTGCAGTTTCCGGGACTAGCGGGAGTAGTGAGCAGTTCTTC
CDR3: CSAVSGTSGSSEQFF

J: TRBJ2-5
V: TRBV7-9
size: few
D: NA
DNA: TGTGCCAGCAGCTTAGCCGGGACAACCTGGAAGACCCAGTACTTC
CDR3: CASSLAGTTWKTQYF

J: TRBJ2-7
V: TRBV7-6
size: many
D: NA
DNA: TGTGCCAGCAGCTTAGGGGGTTCTTTGACCTACGAGCAGTACTTC
CDR3: CASSLGGSLTYEQYF

J: TRBJ2-2
V: TRBV4-2
size: many
D: TRBD2
DNA: TGTGCCAGCAGCCAAGGATTCTGGACTAGCCTGAACACCGGGGAGCTGTTTTTT
CDR3: CASSQGFWTSLNTGELFF

J: TRBJ2-7
V: TRBV29-1
size: many
D: TRBD2
DNA: TGCAGCGTTGTGCGGGGGGCTAGGAACGAGCAGTACTTC
CDR3: CSVVRGARNEQYF

J: TRBJ2-5
V: TRBV29-1
size: few
D: NA
DNA: TGCAGCGTTGGGGACCAAGAGACCCAGTACTTC
CDR3: CSVGDQETQYF

J: TRBJ2-7
V: TRBV15
size: many
D: NA
DNA: TGTGCCACCAGCAGAGCCAGCGGGTCGGGCGAGCAGTACTTC
CDR3: CATSRASGSGEQYF

J: TRBJ1-4
V: TRBV29-1
size: NA
D: TRBD1
DNA: TGCAGCGTTGGGGGACAGGGGGATGAAAAACTGTTTTTT
CDR3: CSVGGQGDEKLFF

J: TRBJ2-3
V: TRBV30
size: NA
D: NA
DNA: TGTGCCTGGAGTGAGGGCGGACTCCCAGATACGCAGTATTTT
CDR3: CAWSEGGLPDTQYF

J: TRBJ1-1
V: TRBV7-9
size: many
D: NA
DNA: TGTGCCAGCAGGGCCACTGAAGCTTTCTTT
CDR3: CASRATEAFF

J: TRBJ2-7
V: TRBV6-6
size: few
D: TRBD1
DNA: TGTGCCAGTACTCCCGACAGGGCCTACGAGCAGTACTTC
CDR3: CASTPDRAYEQYF

J: TRBJ2-7
V: TRBV27
size: large
D: TRBD1
DNA: TGTGCCAGCAGTCTCCGGGACAGGGATAACGAGCAGTACTTC
CDR3: CASSLRDRDNEQYF

J: TRBJ2-7
V: TRBV6-2/TRBV6-3
size: many
D: TRBD1
DNA: TGTGCCAGCAGTTACGAGGTGGGACAGGGTTTTGAATCCTACGAGCAGTACTTC
CDR3: CASSYEVGQGFESYEQYF

J: TRBJ2-1
V: TRBV20-1
size: few
D: TRBD2
DNA: TGCAGTGCTTCCGCGGGGGGGGCCTACAATGAGCAGTTCTTC
CDR3: CSASAGGAYNEQFF

J: TRBJ2-3
V: TRBV24-1
size: NA
D: NA
DNA: TGTGCCACATCGGACGCAGATACGCAGTATTTT
CDR3: CATSDADTQYF

J: TRBJ1-2
V: TRBV27
size: many
D: NA
DNA: TGTGCCAGCAGTCCAACCCTCGCAGACCCTTATGGCTACACCTTC
CDR3: CASSPTLADPYGYTF

J: TRBJ1-2
V: TRBV27
size: many
D: TRBD1
DNA: TGTGCCAGCAGTTCCTCGACAGGGTGGTCTTTTGGCTACACCTTC
CDR3: CASSSSTGWSFGYTF

J: TRBJ2-7
V: TRBV20-1
size: many
D: NA
DNA: TGCAGTGCTACTCTTGGGGGTACCAGCTACGAGCAGTACTTC
CDR3: CSATLGGTSYEQYF

J: TRBJ2-2
V: TRBV18
size: many
D: NA
DNA: TGTGCCAGCTCACCGAGTGCCACCGGGGAGCTGTTTTTT
CDR3: CASSPSATGELFF

J: TRBJ2-5
V: TRBV6-1
size: NA
D: TRBD2
DNA: TGTGCCAGCAGTGAAGGGGGTAGCGGGATCATAGGGACCCAGTACTTC
CDR3: CASSEGGSGIIGTQYF

J: TRBJ2-1
V: TRBV29-1
size: many
D: TRBD2
DNA: TGCAGCGCAACCGGGACTAGCGAACTGGGGGAGCAGTTCTTC
CDR3: CSATGTSELGEQFF

J: TRBJ2-7
V: TRBV11-2
size: many
D: NA
DNA: TGTGCCAGCAGCCCAGAGGGGACCACGGGATCCTACGAGCAGTACTTC
CDR3: CASSPEGTTGSYEQYF

J: TRBJ1-2
V: TRBV28
size: many
D: NA
DNA: TGTGCCAGCAGTTCCCCGGGACCGCCTCTGAGGTTTCCCTTC
CDR3: CASSSPGPPLRFPF

J: TRBJ2-7
V: TRBV7-2
size: many
D: TRBD1
DNA: TGTGCCAGCAGCTTATCTATCGTCGCGGGACAGGGTGACAAGCAGTACTTC
CDR3: CASSLSIVAGQGDKQYF

J: TRBJ1-1
V: TRBV7-2
size: many
D: NA
DNA: TGTGCCAGCAGCCCCCAGCGGGGGAGGGTAGCTTTCTTT
CDR3: CASSPQRGRVAFF

J: TRBJ1-3
V: TRBV25-1
size: few
D: NA
DNA: TGTGCCAGCAGTGAACTGAAGCCCTCTGGAAACACCATATATTTT
CDR3: CASSELKPSGNTIYF

J: TRBJ2-2
V: TRBV3-1
size: many
D: NA
DNA: TGTGCCAGCAGCCAAGTAACTACCGGGGAGCTGTTTTTT
CDR3: CASSQVTTGELFF

J: TRBJ2-1
V: TRBV5-1
size: many
D: NA
DNA: TGCGCCAGCAGGCAGGATCAACCTTACAATGAGCAGTTCTTC
CDR3: CASRQDQPYNEQFF

J: TRBJ2-2
V: TRBV4-1
size: NA
D: TRBD2
DNA: TGCGCCAGCAGCCAACGTGGACTAGCGGACACCGGGGAGCTGTTTTTT
CDR3: CASSQRGLADTGELFF

J: TRBJ2-7
V: TRBV6-2/TRBV6-3
size: many
D: NA
DNA: TGTGCCAGCAGACGACTGTCCTACGAGCAGTACTTC
CDR3: CASRRLSYEQYF

J: TRBJ1-1
V: TRBV5-1
size: many
D: NA
DNA: TGCGCCAGCAGCCCCGGGCCGCTGATGATACCTGAAGCTTTCTTT
CDR3: CASSPGPLMIPEAFF

J: TRBJ1-1
V: TRBV7-2
size: many
D: TRBD1
DNA: TGTGCCAGCAGCACAGGGGGTCGGTCTGAAGCTTTCTTT
CDR3: CASSTGGRSEAFF